This is a list of T cell receptor beta chains from one sample in a study of vaccination effects on CD4 cells after COVID-19. No antigens are known for them. The assay was immunoSEQ multiplex PCR, and TCRdb's table has in-frame clones only and misses some. In the table there are about 79,000 clones, approximately 81% of which are singletons. The sequences come from CD4+ T cells from PBMCs cultured with HCoV-229E spike peptides, collected before COVID-19 vaccination. The receptors were sampled from a human donor who received a COVID-19 vaccine. Both conserved end residues are part of each CDR3. The D gene is left open where the match is weak. Some rows have no size entry. The others give once, few or many, or a class for an expanded clone.

D gene,J gene,V gene,clone size,CDR3 DNA,CDR3 protein
.,TRBJ1-3,TRBV5-1,.,TGCGCCAGCAGCTTGGAAGTTGAGGGCTCTGGAAACACCATATATTTT,CASSLEVEGSGNTIYF
.,TRBJ2-6,TRBV2,.,TGTGCCAGCAGGGCAATAGCGACGGGGGCCAACGTCCTGACTTTC,CASRAIATGANVLTF
TRBD2,TRBJ2-2,TRBV5-1,.,TGCGCCAGCAGCTTGCTAGCGGGGATGAACACCGGGGAGCTGTTTTTT,CASSLLAGMNTGELFF
TRBD1,TRBJ2-1,TRBV19,.,TGTGCCAGTAGTTGGGACAGACAACGAGAGCAGTTCTTC,CASSWDRQREQFF
.,TRBJ1-3,TRBV18,.,TGTGCCAGCTCTCCCGACAGGACTTCTGGAAACACCATATATTTT,CASSPDRTSGNTIYF
TRBD2,TRBJ2-4,TRBV11-3,.,TGTGCCAGCAGTCTACGGGGGGGCCGAGAGCAGTACTTC,CASSLRGGREQYF
TRBD1,TRBJ1-1,TRBV6-5,.,TGTGCCAGCAGTACAGGGGGCGGGGATGAAGCTTTCTTT,CASSTGGGDEAFF
.,TRBJ2-5,TRBV10-1,.,TGCGCCAGCAGTGAGTCGGGGGCACAAGAGACCCAGTACTTC,CASSESGAQETQYF
.,TRBJ2-5,TRBV30,.,TGTGCCTGGAGTGTTGGGGGTCAGGGGACCCAGTACTTC,CAWSVGGQGTQYF
.,TRBJ1-1,TRBV19,.,TGTGCCAGTAGGAACCTTTGGAACACTGAAGCTTTCTTT,CASRNLWNTEAFF
TRBD2,TRBJ2-1,TRBV13,.,TGTGCCAGCAGCTTTGTCCGGGGGGGAAGCTCCTACAATGAGCAGTTCTTC,CASSFVRGGSSYNEQFF
.,TRBJ2-2,TRBV5-1,.,TGCGCCAGCAGCCTAAGCGACAGCCTAAGCACCGGGGAGCTGTTTTTT,CASSLSDSLSTGELFF
TRBD1,TRBJ2-5,TRBV7-9,.,TGTGCCAGCAGCTCAGTCAGGGGGCGGCAAGAGACCCAGTACTTC,CASSSVRGRQETQYF
TRBD2,TRBJ2-5,TRBV7-6,.,TGTGCCAGCAGCTTAACTAGCGGGGGGGGGACGTTAAAGACCCAGTACTTC,CASSLTSGGGTLKTQYF
.,TRBJ1-4,TRBV9,.,TGTGCCAGCAGCTTCCGGGGCGAATCCTCGGGAAAACTGTTTTTT,CASSFRGESSGKLFF
TRBD1,TRBJ1-6,TRBV7-2,.,TGTGCCAGCAGCTTATTTTCGGGACAGGTCGAATCACCCCTCCACTTT,CASSLFSGQVESPLHF
.,TRBJ2-6,TRBV3-1/TRBV3-2,.,TGTGCCAGCAGCCAGCTACTTAGCTCTGGGGCCAACGTCCTGACTTTC,CASSQLLSSGANVLTF
.,TRBJ1-6,TRBV4-3,.,TGCGCCAGCAGCCACGAGACAGATTCACCCCTCCACTTT,CASSHETDSPLHF
.,TRBJ2-4,TRBV20-1,few,TGCAGTGCTAGTGGCACAGGGCCAGCCAAAAACATTCAGTACTTC,CSASGTGPAKNIQYF
TRBD1,TRBJ2-1,TRBV2,once,TGTGCCAGCAGTGCCCTTTGGACAGGGGAATGGTTGGATGAGCAGTTCTTC,CASSALWTGEWLDEQFF
TRBD1,TRBJ1-5,TRBV6-1,few,TGTGCCAGCAGTTCCCTTCAGGGGGGGAATCAGCCCCAGCATTTT,CASSSLQGGNQPQHF
TRBD1,TRBJ1-2,TRBV9,once,TGTGCCAGCAGCCCCCGGACAGGGGCTGGCTACACCTTC,CASSPRTGAGYTF
.,TRBJ1-6,TRBV2,.,TGTGCCAGCAGTCCGGGACGGAATAATTCACCCCTCCACTTT,CASSPGRNNSPLHF
.,TRBJ1-5,TRBV7-2,few,TGTGCCAGCAGCTACCGGACCCAACAGCCCCAGCATTTT,CASSYRTQQPQHF
.,TRBJ1-5,TRBV24-1,.,TGTGCCACCGGAGACCGGGGGGAGGGCAATCAGCCCCAGCATTTT,CATGDRGEGNQPQHF
.,TRBJ2-1,TRBV6-4,.,TGTGCCAGCAGTGACTCGAGTTTCGAGGGAGTCTCCTACAATGAGCAGTTCTTC,CASSDSSFEGVSYNEQFF
.,TRBJ2-1,TRBV24-1,.,TGTGCCACCAGTGTAACAGCCGCCAATGAGCAGTTCTTC,CATSVTAANEQFF
.,TRBJ1-4,TRBV9,.,TGTGCCAGCAGCGAGAGGGGGGGGCAGGGCCCTGAAAAACTGTTTTTT,CASSERGGQGPEKLFF
TRBD1,TRBJ1-4,TRBV6-6,.,TGTGCCAGCATCCGGGACAGGGGGCGTGGGTATGAAAAACTGTTTTTT,CASIRDRGRGYEKLFF
TRBD1,TRBJ1-1,TRBV12-3/TRBV12-4,.,TGTGCCAGCAGGGACAGGGCAAATTCTGAAGCTTTCTTT,CASRDRANSEAFF
.,TRBJ1-2,TRBV5-1,.,TGCGCCAGCAGCCCCAGCCCGGCCTATGGCTACACCTTC,CASSPSPAYGYTF
.,TRBJ2-3,TRBV6-1,.,TGTGCCAGCAGTGAGCAGGGTCTCACAGATACGCAGTATTTT,CASSEQGLTDTQYF
.,TRBJ2-1,TRBV20-1,.,TGCAGTGCTCCGGACGTCAATGAGCAGTTCTTC,CSAPDVNEQFF
.,TRBJ2-1,TRBV18,once,TGTGCCAGCTCACCAGGAGGATTTGGGGGTGAGCAGTTCTTC,CASSPGGFGGEQFF
.,TRBJ2-5,TRBV10-3,.,TGTGCCATCAGTGAGGAGCGGGAAGAGACCCAGTACTTC,CAISEEREETQYF
TRBD2,TRBJ2-1,TRBV24-1,once,TGTGCCACCAGTGAGTGGAAGCGGGGGGTGATTGCCTACAATGAGCAGTTCTTC,CATSEWKRGVIAYNEQFF
.,TRBJ2-3,TRBV7-8,.,TGTGCCAGCAGCTTAGTAGGCAGGATCTCCACAGATACGCAGTATTTT,CASSLVGRISTDTQYF
.,TRBJ2-3,TRBV6-5,once,TGTGCCAGCAGTTATTCGGACAGACACACAGATACGCAGTATTTT,CASSYSDRHTDTQYF
.,TRBJ1-5,TRBV19,.,TGTGCCAGTAGTATTAGCAGGGACAGCAATCAGCCCCAGCATTTT,CASSISRDSNQPQHF
TRBD1,TRBJ2-5,TRBV2,once,TGTGCCAGCAGGGGACAGGGTCAGACCCAGTACTTC,CASRGQGQTQYF
.,TRBJ1-5,TRBV6-5,.,TGTGCCAGCAGTTACACGGGGAATCAGCCCCAGCATTTT,CASSYTGNQPQHF
TRBD2,TRBJ2-5,TRBV5-1,.,TGCGCCACTGCGAGGGGAGGGCAAGAGACCCAGTACTTC,CATARGGQETQYF
TRBD1,TRBJ2-5,TRBV3-1/TRBV3-2,.,TGTGCCAGCAGCGCTCAAGACAGGGAGGAGACCCAGTACTTC,CASSAQDREETQYF
.,TRBJ1-1,TRBV5-6,once,TGTGCCAGCAGCTTGGTGCAGGGTAGCACTGAAGCTTTCTTT,CASSLVQGSTEAFF
.,TRBJ2-1,TRBV2,few,TGTGCCAGCAGGGGCCAGGGGGGGAAATACAATGAGCAGTTCTTC,CASRGQGGKYNEQFF